Shown below are 12 T cell receptor beta chains from a single sample sequenced in a study of cytomegalovirus exposure and HLA in healthy donors. The PCR had 60 Vbeta and 13 Jbeta primers. Method: immunoSEQ multiplex PCR; TCRdb's copy keeps in-frame clones and lacks some. The sample records over 200,000 clones, approximately 87% being singletons. Sequenced material: PBMCs. These receptors were obtained from a human donor in good health.

The rearrangement uses TRBV28 and TRBJ1-1; D is unclear. Germline V gene data show CDR1 as MDHEN and CDR2 as SYDVKM. This CDR3 spans 14 amino acids. The V end lost 7 bases, the J end lost 1 base, and 13 bases lay between the germline ends. The CDR3 reads CASTQTPGNTEAFF. In DNA form, the CDR3 reads TGTGCCAGCACTCAAACCCCAGGGAACACTGAAGCTTTCTTT.

The chain employs TRBV11-2 and TRBJ2-1; TRBD1 aligns across 11 bases. Germline CDR1 SGHAT, CDR2 FQNNGV. CDR3 size: 16 residues. J was trimmed by 3 bases and V by 5 bases; bases with no gene match: 6. The chain's CDR3 is CASSPEGTGGYNEQFF. DNA of the CDR3: TGTGCCAGCAGCCCAGAGGGGACAGGGGGCTACAATGAGCAGTTCTTC.

V usage is TRBV5-1 and J usage is TRBJ2-7; 11 bases fit TRBD1. The CDR3 runs 14 residues. Germline V gene lookup returns CDR1 SGHRS and CDR2 YFSETQ. With 3 bases clipped from V and 7 bases from J, the junction kept 6 bases outside the gene matches. The CDR3 nucleotides are TGCGCCAGCAGCTACCCGAGGGACAGGGGGGAGCAGTACTTC. Translated: CASSYPRDRGEQYF.

V is TRBV15 and J is TRBJ1-5; 8 bases align to TRBD1. Germline-derived CDR1 and CDR2 are LNHNV and YYDKDF (reference sequence). Trimming removed 2 bases from V and 5 bases from J; junction bases left unmatched: 5. This CDR3 contains 15 residues. CDR3 loop: CATSRSGTGYQPQHF. In DNA form, the CDR3 reads TGTGCCACCAGCAGATCCGGGACAGGTTATCAGCCCCAGCATTTT.

V is TRBV28 and J is TRBJ1-2; D remains ambiguous. The V gene lost 8 bases and the J gene lost 5 bases, with 15 bases spanning the gap. The CDR3 runs to 13 residues. In germline, CDR1 is MDHEN, CDR2 SYDVKM. CDR3: CASGEFEVYGYTF. The CDR3 DNA sequence: TGTGCCAGCGGGGAGTTCGAGGTTTATGGCTACACCTTC.

The chain employs TRBV9 and TRBJ1-1, with D maybe TRBD1 (5 bases). Trimming took 0 bases from V and 3 from J, leaving 9 bases between them. CDR1 is SGDLS and CDR2 is YYNGEE in the germline V gene. The CDR3 consists of 14 residues. This CDR3 reads CASSVGGRDTEAFF. The CDR3 nucleotides are TGTGCCAGCAGCGTAGGGGGGAGGGACACTGAAGCTTTCTTT.

The genes are TRBV7-2 and TRBJ2-1, with 10 bases identical to TRBD1. Germline trimming cut 5 bases from V and 7 bases from J; bases unmatched to any gene: 5. Germline lookup yields CDR1 SGHTA and CDR2 FQGNSA. The CDR3 sequence is 14 residues long. The CDR3, as DNA: TGTGCCAGCAGCCTGGACAGGGGGGGGAATGAGCAGTTCTTC. The encoded protein is CASSLDRGGNEQFF.

V gene TRBV18 combines with J gene TRBJ2-1, with TRBD1 matching 7 bases. V was pared by 3 bases and J by 6 bases, with 11 bases of the junction left unmatched. Germline CDR1 reads KGHSH; CDR2 reads LQKENI. There are 16 residues in the CDR3. The CDR3 region is CASSPPQGKLGNEQFF. CDR3 in DNA: TGTGCCAGCTCACCGCCACAGGGGAAGTTAGGCAATGAGCAGTTCTTC.

Here the CDR3 DNA reads TGCAGCGTTGGGGGGCTGACGGGGGAGCTGTTTTTT. Amino acids: CSVGGLTGELFF. The rearrangement joins TRBV29-1 to TRBJ2-2; tentative D call: TRBD1 (6 bases). Trimming pared 4 bases from V and 8 bases from J, leaving 11 bases between. Germline values: CDR1 SQVTM, CDR2 ANQGSEA. The CDR3 runs to 12 residues.

The rearrangement links TRBV28 to TRBJ2-7; 10 bases map to TRBD2. The CDR3 sequence is 15 residues long. J gave up 4 bases and V 4 bases, and 7 bases lay outside the gene matches. Germline lookup yields CDR1 MDHEN and CDR2 SYDVKM. CDR3 coding DNA: TGTGCCAGCAGTTATGTGGCTAGCGGGAGATACGAGCAGTACTTC. As protein: CASSYVASGRYEQYF.

This CDR3 is CASHGRAGGFYNEQFF. CDR3 nucleotides: TGTGCCAGCCACGGGCGAGCGGGAGGATTCTACAATGAGCAGTTCTTC. The gene calls are TRBV5-4 and TRBJ2-1; TRBD2 agrees at 9 bases. The CDR3 runs to 16 residues. J was trimmed by 3 bases and V by 7 bases; bases with no gene match: 11. Germline CDR1 and CDR2: SGHNT and YYREEE (reference sequence).

This clone has a single count. The chain recombines TRBV25-1 with TRBJ1-1; TRBD1 matches at 7 bases. The CDR3 extends over 13 amino acids. Germline-derived CDR1 and CDR2 are MGHDK and SYGVNS. The ends lost 4 bases at V and 6 bases at J; junction bases unmatched: 5. CDR3 sequence: CASSGQGKAEAFF. The CDR3 coding sequence is TGTGCCAGCAGTGGACAGGGTAAGGCTGAAGCTTTCTTT.